In this sample, the clone carrying this T cell receptor beta chain turned up many times. The antigen is undetermined. The observed sequence ends 3 residues before the CDR3 terminus, with the missing tail filled in from the germline J gene. Heparinized whole blood, 5 to 8 ml, came from each donor. The V and J ends lost 0 bases and 4 bases respectively, with 10 bases between them. Germline values: CDR1 SGHNT, CDR2 YYREEE (reference sequence). The length of the CDR3 is 14 residues. This sample stems from a study of T cell clonality in common variable immunodeficiency. Profiling relied on immunoSEQ multiplex PCR, and the TCRdb table lists in-frame clones only, not all of them. The table lists tens of thousands of clones, with no singletons. Study-wide points: Repertoire-complication correlations in CVID were limited by patient heterogeneity. Reportedly, TCR beta sequences from common variable immunodeficiency showed fewer deletions and N-nucleotide insertions. CVID subjects shared fewer TCRbeta clones than healthy controls did.

Sequencing used peripheral blood mononuclear cells. The genes are TRBV5-4 and TRBJ1-2, with D possibly matching TRBD1 (5 bases). The clonotype comes from a person aged 18 to 75 in good health. CDR3 DNA, as far as it was read: TGTGCCAGCAGCTTGGGAGACAGAGGCTATGGC. It yields the protein CASSLGDRGYG. The entire CDR3 reads CASSLGDRGYGYTF.